This T cell receptor (beta chain) was recovered during a study of blood T cells in healthy people across ages. The germline V gene has CDR1 SNHLY and CDR2 FYNNEI. The CDR3 consists of 14 residues. Trimming stripped 6 bases from V and 2 bases from J, with 14 bases between. Together with a sample-barcoded 5' primer, a J-beta primer mix was included in a second PCR lasting about 7 to 12 cycles. Each cDNA molecule, via a template-switch adaptor with 12 random nucleotides, was tagged. TCRdb processed the 5' RACE reads anew with MiXCR; each CDR3 protein has one entry. Here the sample spans around 780,000 distinct CDR3 sequences, about a quarter being singletons. This sample also belongs to another study, concerning T cells of mothers and their children. Turning to that study: No clone of persistent microchimeric T cells was detected.

The chain joins TRBV2 to TRBJ2-7; TRBD1 might be the D (7 bases). Sequencing used blood. The TCR sequence derives from a boy aged 5-17 years in good health. CDR3 sequence: CASREGQTTYEQYF. The CDR3, as DNA: TGTGCCAGCAGGGAGGGACAGACTACCTACGAGCAGTACTTC.